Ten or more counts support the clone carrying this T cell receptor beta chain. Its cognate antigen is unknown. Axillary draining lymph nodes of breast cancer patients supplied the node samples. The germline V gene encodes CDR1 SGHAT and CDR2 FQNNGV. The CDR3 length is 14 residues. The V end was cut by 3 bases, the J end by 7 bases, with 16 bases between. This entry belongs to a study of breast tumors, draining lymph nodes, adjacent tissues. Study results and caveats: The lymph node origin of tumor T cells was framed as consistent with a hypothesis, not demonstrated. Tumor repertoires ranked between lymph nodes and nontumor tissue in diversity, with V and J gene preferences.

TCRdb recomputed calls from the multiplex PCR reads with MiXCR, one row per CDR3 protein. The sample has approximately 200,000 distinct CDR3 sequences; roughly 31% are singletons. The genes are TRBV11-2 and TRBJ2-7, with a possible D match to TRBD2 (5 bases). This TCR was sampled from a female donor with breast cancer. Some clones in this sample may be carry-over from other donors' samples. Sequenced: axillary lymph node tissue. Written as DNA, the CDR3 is TGTGCCAGCAGCTTTCAAACCCGGGGTGAGGAGCAGTACTTC. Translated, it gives CASSFQTRGEEQYF.